The source of this TCR beta chain is a study of blood T cell repertoires in COVID-19 (dated by TCRdb to the early 2020s). Looking at the study overall: The collaborator samples originated in the United States, Italy and Spain and spanned the acute and convalescent phases of COVID-19. The material from the prospective study consisted of cDNA or gDNA derived from T cells, B-cell-depleted T cells, or PBMCs. Subjects who had been exposed to COVID-19, were actively infected with it, or had recovered from it provided the deeply sampled blood TCRbeta repertoires that made up the dataset. The repertoires were released in a freely available public database meant as a resource for research on the immune response to SARS-CoV-2. The samples were drawn from two sources: the first 160 participants of the ongoing ImmuneRACE study, and 1,254 subjects contributed by 6 global collaborators. A de-identified subject ID, COVID-19 status, age in years and sex were almost always included in the sample metadata. HLA class I and class II types, where available, came from metadata supplied by the sample provider rather than from assay-based typing. The full study reports these points: The amount of clinical and demographic metadata varied by source and participant and was provided uncurated.

One collaborating source in Seattle enrolled patients during active infection and followed them longitudinally through the course of disease. Each collaborating institution followed its own protocols to collect whole blood in K2EDTA tubes. Collaborator samples were shipped for TCRbeta analysis as frozen whole blood, isolated PBMCs, or DNA extracted from either sample type. TCRbeta CDR3 regions were amplified from genomic DNA by means of the immunoSEQ Assay, a bias-controlled multiplex PCR. The study's own analysis went as follows. Nucleated cell counts per sample were estimated from amplification of reference gene primers within the assay. To quantify the absolute abundance of each unique TCRbeta CDR3 rearrangement, sequence reads were collapsed and filtered. For each sample, productive Simpson clonality was calculated as the square root of Simpson's diversity index across productive rearrangements. TCRdb took this table from immuneACCESS and kept in-frame rearrangements with V and J called. Such tables lack part of the clones; where checked against another copy, unresolved V genes explain under half of the gap, and the rest is unexplained. V, J and clone size were drawn from that table, and D and trimming were deduced from the DNA. This sample comprises more than 55,000 clones, approximately 90% of them detected only once. The ten largest clones capture 18% of the sample.

A note on this clone: Its antigen remains undetermined. The sample holds no much larger clone one base away, and base qualities are not on file.

Trimming costs V 0 bases and J 5 bases, and their ends lie 16 bases apart. As encoded in the germline V gene, CDR1 is SGHTA while CDR2 is FQGNSA. The CDR3 holds 16 amino acids from the cysteine to the phenylalanine. Only the CDR3 part of the read is kept: 48 bases, read in frame from the first base. Sequenced: peripheral blood. Recombination connected TRBV7-2 to TRBJ2-5, and TRBD1 may be the D gene, going by 6 matching bases. This receptor was obtained from a woman aged 60 to 75 with COVID-19, enrolled during active disease. The DNA sequence follows: TGTGCCAGCAGCTTAGCGGGGGCAGCCGGTTGGGAGACCCAGTACTTC. It specifies CASSLAGAAGWETQYF.